This TCR beta chain was documented in a study of regulatory T cells (dated by TCRdb to the late 2010s). General notes on the study: The study compared T-cell receptor beta repertoires of sorted regulatory, conventional CD4+ and CD8+ T cells in CD3G-deficient patients with those in healthy controls.

Summary of the overall study and its limitations: In patients, repertoires had restricted unique TRB V-J pairs and skewed V and J gene usage, with regulatory T cells showing the most marked changes. Patient-derived CD8+ T cells showed a nonsignificant trend toward reduced Shannon entropy compared with control CD8+ cells.

Evidence of autoimmunity was found in all CD3G-deficient patients, and more severe autoimmunity was observed in two of the patients. At testing, patients were between 2 and 39 years old and showed lower naive and higher memory CD4+ and CD8+ T-cell proportions. The patient group comprised roughly six individuals with CD3G deficiency. Patient samples and clinical data were obtained from an international physician network spanning the United States, Europe and Asia. Peripheral blood mononuclear cells were isolated by Ficoll density separation. A FACSAria cell sorter was used to isolate CD3+ CD8+ CD4- T cells. The multiplex PCR relied on 52 forward TRBV primers and 13 reverse TRBJ primers, and amplification bias was corrected through assay-based and computational methods. Within the immunoSEQ assay, multiplex PCR amplified rearranged TRB loci from genomic DNA. An Illumina HiSeq platform was used to sequence the TRB amplicons. Per the source publication's procedure: Custom algorithms error-filtered the raw sequences and aligned the raw sequences to reference gene sequences, after which the immunoSEQ online tools were used for analysis. The frequencies of productive and nonproductive TRB rearrangements were evaluated among unique sequences as well as among total sequences. Hydrophobicity and amino acid composition of residues 6 and 7 within the TRB CDR3 were used to estimate the potential for self-reactivity. For group comparisons, t tests, Mann-Whitney tests or two-way ANOVA were performed in Prism software. TCRdb's version of the immuneACCESS table is confined to in-frame rearrangements and falls short of the full clone set. An unresolved V gene accounts for under half of the shortfall where checked; the remainder is of unknown origin. The V and J calls and clone size come from that table; D and trimming were worked out from the DNA. The sample records roughly 10,000 clones, 84% of which are singletons. The ten largest account for roughly a tenth of the sample.

In regard to this clone: The target of this receptor is not known. No much larger clone is present one base from it, and per-base qualities are unavailable.

From a lookup of the germline V gene, CDR1 and CDR2 are MDHEN and SYDVKM. Trimming leaves V shorter by 3 bases and J shorter by 2 bases, with the junction holding 7 bases beyond the gene matches. The CDR3, cysteine through phenylalanine, is 15 amino acids long. Kept here is only the CDR3 DNA, which spans 45 bases and is read in frame from base 1. This clonotype was sampled from a person aged 18 to 30 with CD3G deficiency. The rearranged chain carries TRBV28 and TRBJ2-7; 7 middle bases align to TRBD1. What was sequenced was CD8+ T cells sorted from blood. Here the CDR3 is given as CASSFRDRTTYEQYF. The bases read TGTGCCAGCAGTTTCAGGGACAGAACAACCTACGAGCAGTACTTC.